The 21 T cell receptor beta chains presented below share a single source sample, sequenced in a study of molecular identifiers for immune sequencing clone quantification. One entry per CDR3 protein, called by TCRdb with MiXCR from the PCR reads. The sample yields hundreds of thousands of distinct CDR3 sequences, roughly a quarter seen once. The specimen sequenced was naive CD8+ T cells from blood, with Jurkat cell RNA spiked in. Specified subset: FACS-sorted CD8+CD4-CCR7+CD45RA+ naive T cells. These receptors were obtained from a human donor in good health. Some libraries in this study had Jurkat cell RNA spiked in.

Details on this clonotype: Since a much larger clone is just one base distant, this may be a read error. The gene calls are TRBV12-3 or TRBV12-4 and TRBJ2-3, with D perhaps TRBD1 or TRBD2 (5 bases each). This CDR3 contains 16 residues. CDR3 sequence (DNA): TGTGCCAGCAACCAACCTAACGGGGAAGGCACAGGTACGCAGTATTTT. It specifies CASNQPNGEGTGTQYF.

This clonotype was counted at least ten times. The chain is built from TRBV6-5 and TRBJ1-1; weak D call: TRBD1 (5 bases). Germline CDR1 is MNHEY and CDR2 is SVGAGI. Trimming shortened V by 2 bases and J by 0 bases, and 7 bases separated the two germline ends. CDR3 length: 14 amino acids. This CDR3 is CASSYGGLNTEAFF. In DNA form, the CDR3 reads TGTGCCAGCAGTTACGGGGGGTTGAACACTGAAGCTTTCTTT.

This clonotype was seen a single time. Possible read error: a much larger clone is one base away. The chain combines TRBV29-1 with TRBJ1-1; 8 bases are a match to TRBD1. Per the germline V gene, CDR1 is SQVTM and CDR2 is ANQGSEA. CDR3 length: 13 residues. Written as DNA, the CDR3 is TGCAGCGCTTTGACAGGGGATTACACTAAAGCTTTCTTT. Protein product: CSALTGDYTKAFF.

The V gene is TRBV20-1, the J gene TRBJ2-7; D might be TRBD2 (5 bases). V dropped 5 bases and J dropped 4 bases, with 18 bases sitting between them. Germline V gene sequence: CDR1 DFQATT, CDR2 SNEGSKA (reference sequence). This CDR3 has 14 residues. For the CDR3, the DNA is TGCAGTGCTGAGGAGGAGCGGAGGAGGTACGAGCAGTACTTC. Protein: CSAEEERRRYEQYF.

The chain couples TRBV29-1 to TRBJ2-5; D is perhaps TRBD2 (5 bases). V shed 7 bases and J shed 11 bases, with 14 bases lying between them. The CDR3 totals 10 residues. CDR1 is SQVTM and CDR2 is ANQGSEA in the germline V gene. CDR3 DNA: TGCAGCGCGTGTGGACTTTCGCAGTACTTC. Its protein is CSACGLSQYF.

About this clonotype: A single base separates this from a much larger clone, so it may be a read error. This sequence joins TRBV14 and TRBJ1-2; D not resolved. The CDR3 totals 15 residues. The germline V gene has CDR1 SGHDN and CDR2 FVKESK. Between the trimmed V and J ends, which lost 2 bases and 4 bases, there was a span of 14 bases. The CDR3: CASSQLQTSSYGYTF. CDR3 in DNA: TGTGCCAGCAGCCAACTACAGACATCTAGCTATGGCTACACCTTC.

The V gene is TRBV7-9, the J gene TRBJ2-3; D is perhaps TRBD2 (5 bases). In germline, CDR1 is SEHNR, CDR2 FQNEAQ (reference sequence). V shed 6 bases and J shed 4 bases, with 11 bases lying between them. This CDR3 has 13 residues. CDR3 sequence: CASRDGLSDTQYF. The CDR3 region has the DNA TGTGCCAGCAGAGACGGACTGTCAGATACGCAGTATTTT.

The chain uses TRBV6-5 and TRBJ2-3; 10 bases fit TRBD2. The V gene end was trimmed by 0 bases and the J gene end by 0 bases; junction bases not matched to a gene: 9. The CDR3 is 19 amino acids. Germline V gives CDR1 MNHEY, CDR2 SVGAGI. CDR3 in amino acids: CASSYSLAGAAQSTDTQYF. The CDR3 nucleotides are TGTGCCAGCAGTTACTCGCTAGCGGGAGCCGCACAAAGCACAGATACGCAGTATTTT.

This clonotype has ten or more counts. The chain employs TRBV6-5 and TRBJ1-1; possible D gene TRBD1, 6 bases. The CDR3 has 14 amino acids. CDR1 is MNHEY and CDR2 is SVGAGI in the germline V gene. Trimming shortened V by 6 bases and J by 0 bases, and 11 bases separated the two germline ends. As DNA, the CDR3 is TGTGCCAGCAGCCCCCGGACAGTGAACACTGAAGCTTTCTTT. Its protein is CASSPRTVNTEAFF.

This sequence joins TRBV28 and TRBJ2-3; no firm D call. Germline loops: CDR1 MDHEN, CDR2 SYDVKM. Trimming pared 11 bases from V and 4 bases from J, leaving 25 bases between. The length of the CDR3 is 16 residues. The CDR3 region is CAGTPRSTLSADTQYF. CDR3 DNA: TGTGCCGGCACCCCGCGATCGACACTTTCTGCAGATACGCAGTATTTT.

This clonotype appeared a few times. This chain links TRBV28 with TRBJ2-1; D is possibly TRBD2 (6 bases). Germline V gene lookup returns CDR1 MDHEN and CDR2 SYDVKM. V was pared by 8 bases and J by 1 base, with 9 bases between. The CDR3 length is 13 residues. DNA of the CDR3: TGTGCCAGCTCGACTAGGTCCTACAATGAGCAGTTCTTC. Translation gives CASSTRSYNEQFF.

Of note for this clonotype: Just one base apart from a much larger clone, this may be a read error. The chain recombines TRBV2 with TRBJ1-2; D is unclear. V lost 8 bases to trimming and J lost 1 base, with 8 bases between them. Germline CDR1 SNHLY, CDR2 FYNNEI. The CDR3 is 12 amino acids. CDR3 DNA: TGTGCCAGCCTCGCCGGTAACTATGGCTACACCTTC. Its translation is CASLAGNYGYTF.

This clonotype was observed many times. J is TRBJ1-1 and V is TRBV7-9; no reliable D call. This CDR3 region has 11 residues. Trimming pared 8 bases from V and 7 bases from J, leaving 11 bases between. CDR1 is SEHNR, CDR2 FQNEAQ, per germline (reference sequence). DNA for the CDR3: TGTGCCAGCGGATGGGGATATGAAGCTTTCTTT. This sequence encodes CASGWGYEAFF.

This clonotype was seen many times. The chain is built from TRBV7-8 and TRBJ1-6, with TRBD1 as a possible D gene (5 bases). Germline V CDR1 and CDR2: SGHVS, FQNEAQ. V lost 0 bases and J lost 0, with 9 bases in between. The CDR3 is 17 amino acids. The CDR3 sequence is CASSLAGESSYNSPLHF. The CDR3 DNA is TGTGCCAGCAGCTTAGCGGGGGAGAGCTCCTATAATTCACCCCTCCACTTT.

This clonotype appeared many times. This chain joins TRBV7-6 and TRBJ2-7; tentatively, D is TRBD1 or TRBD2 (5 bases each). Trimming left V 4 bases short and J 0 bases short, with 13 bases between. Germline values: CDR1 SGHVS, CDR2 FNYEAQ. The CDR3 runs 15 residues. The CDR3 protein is CASSSTPGTSYEQYF. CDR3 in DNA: TGTGCCAGCAGCTCCACGCCCGGGACCTCCTACGAGCAGTACTTC. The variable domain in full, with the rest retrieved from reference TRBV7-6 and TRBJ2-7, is GAGVSQSPRYKVTKRGQDVALRCDPISGHVSLYWYRQALGQGPEFLTYFNYEAQQDKSGLPNDRFSAERPEGSISTLTIQRTEQRDSAMYRCASSSTPGTSYEQYFGPGTRLTVT.

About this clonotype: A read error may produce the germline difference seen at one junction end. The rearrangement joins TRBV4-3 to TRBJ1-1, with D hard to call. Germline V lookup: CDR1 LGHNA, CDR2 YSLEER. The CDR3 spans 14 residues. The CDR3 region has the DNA TGCGCCAGCAGCCAAGTTCGCCAGAACACTGGAGCTTTCTTT. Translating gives CASSQVRQNTGAFF.

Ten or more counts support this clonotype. The CDR3 bases are TGTGCCAGCAGCCAACCCGGACCGGATGGCTACACCTTC. Translated, it gives CASSQPGPDGYTF. The rearrangement uses TRBV4-2 and TRBJ1-2; no firm D call. The CDR3 spans 13 residues. Trimming shortened V by 2 bases and J by 6 bases, and 10 bases separated the two germline ends. Germline V gives CDR1 LGHNA, CDR2 YNFKEQ.

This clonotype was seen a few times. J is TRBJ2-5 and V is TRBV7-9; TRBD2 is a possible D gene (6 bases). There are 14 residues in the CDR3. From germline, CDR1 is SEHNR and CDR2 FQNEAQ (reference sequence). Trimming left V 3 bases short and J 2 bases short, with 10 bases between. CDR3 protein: CASSFSGVQETQYF. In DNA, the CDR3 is TGTGCCAGCAGCTTTTCGGGGGTACAAGAGACCCAGTACTTC.

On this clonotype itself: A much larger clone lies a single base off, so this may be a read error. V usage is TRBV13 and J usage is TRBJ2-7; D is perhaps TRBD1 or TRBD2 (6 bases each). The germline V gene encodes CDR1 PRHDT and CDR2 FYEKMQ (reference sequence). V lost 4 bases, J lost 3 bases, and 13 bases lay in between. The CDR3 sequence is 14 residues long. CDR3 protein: CASSSGGKYYEQYF. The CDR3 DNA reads TGTGCCAGCAGCTCCGGGGGCAAGTACTACGAGCAGTACTTC.

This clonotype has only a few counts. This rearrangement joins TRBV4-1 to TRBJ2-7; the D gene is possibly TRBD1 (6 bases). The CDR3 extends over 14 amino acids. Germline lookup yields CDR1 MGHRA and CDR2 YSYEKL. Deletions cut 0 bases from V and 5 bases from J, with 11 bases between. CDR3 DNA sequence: TGCGCCAGCAGCCAAGAGGCTAGGGGGAACGAGCAGTACTTC. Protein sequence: CASSQEARGNEQYF.

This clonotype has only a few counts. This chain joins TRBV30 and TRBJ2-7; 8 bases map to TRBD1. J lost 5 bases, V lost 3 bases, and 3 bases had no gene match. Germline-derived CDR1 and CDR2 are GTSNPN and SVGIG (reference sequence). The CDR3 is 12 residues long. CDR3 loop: CAWRYRGNEQYF. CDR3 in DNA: TGTGCCTGGAGGTACAGGGGGAACGAGCAGTACTTC. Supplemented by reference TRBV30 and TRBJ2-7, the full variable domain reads SQTIHQWPATLVQPVGSPLSLECTVEGTSNPNLYWYRQAAGRGLQLLFYSVGIGQISSEVPQNLSASRPQDRQFILSSKKLLLSDSGFYLCAWRYRGNEQYFGPGTRLTVT.